This T cell receptor beta chain was obtained from a study of OX40 agonist ivuxolimab in advanced cancers. Whole-study results and caveats: More expanded clones were found, on average, in CD8+ than in CD4+ T cells. Blood T cells, both CD4+ and CD8+, expanded clonally by week 6 at 0.1 to 3.0 mg/kg.

In regard to this clone: What it binds is unknown.

Clones were sequenced by immunoSEQ multiplex PCR, and TCRdb holds only the in-frame ones, with some missing. The sample carries roughly 90,000 clones, 91% recorded once. CDR3 length equals 18 residues. V lost 3 bases and J lost 3; bases outside the gene matches: 14. Per germline, CDR1 SGHNT and CDR2 YYREEE (reference sequence). The rearrangement links TRBV5-4 to TRBJ2-7; 11 bases map to TRBD2. The source of this sequence is an adult with an advanced solid tumor such as melanoma, head and neck, liver or kidney cancer. The sample here was CD4+ or CD8+ T cells sorted from blood, taken in a trial of the OX40 agonist ivuxolimab. DNA for the CDR3: TGTGCCAGCAGCTGGGGGCCGACTAGCGGGGACGAACTCTACGAGCAGTACTTC. Translating it yields CASSWGPTSGDELYEQYF.